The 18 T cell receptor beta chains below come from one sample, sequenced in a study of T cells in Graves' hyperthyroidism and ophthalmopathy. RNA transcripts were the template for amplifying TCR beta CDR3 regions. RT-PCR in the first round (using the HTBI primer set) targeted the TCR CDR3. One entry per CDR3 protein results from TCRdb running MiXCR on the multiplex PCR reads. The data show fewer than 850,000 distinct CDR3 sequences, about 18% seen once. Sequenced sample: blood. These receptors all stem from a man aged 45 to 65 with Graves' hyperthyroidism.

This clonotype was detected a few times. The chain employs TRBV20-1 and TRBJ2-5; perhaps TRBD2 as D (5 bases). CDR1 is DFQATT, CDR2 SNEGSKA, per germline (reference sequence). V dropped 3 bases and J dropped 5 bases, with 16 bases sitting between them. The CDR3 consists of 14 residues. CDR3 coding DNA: TGCAGTGCTAGGATTTGGGAGTTAGGGGAGACCCAGTACTTC. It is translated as CSARIWELGETQYF.

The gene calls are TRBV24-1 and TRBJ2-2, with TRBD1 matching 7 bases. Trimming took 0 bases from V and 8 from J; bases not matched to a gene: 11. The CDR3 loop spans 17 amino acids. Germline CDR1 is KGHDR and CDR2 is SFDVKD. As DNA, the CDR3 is TGTGCCACCAGTGATTTGTACCGGGACAGTACAGGGGGGGAGCTGTTTTTT. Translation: CATSDLYRDSTGGELFF.

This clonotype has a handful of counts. CDR3 sequence (DNA): TGTGCCATCAGTGAGTCGGGCAGGCACGCTGGGGCCAACGTCCTGACTTTC. It is translated as CAISESGRHAGANVLTF. The rearrangement uses TRBV10-3 and TRBJ2-6, with unresolved D. This CDR3 contains 17 residues. V gave up 0 bases and J gave up 2 bases, with 11 bases separating them. In germline, CDR1 is ENHRY, CDR2 SYGVKD.

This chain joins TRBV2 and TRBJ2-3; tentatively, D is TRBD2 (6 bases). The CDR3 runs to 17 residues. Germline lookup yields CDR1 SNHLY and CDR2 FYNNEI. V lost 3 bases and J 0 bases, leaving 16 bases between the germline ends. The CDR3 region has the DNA TGTGCCAGCAGTGACGCCGCCGCGGGACCTAGCACAGATACGCAGTATTTT. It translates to CASSDAAAGPSTDTQYF. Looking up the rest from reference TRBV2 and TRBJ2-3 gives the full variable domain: EPEVTQTPSHQVTQMGQEVILRCVPISNHLYFYWYRQILGQKVEFLVSFYNNEISEKSEIFDDQFSVERPDGSNFTLKIRSTKLEDSAMYFCASSDAAAGPSTDTQYFGPGTRLTVL.

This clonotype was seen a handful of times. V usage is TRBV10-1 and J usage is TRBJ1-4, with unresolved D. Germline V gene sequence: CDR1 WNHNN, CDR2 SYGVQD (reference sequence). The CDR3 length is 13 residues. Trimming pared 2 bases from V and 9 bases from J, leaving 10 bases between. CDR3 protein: CASSEEQRQKLFF. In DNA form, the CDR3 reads TGCGCCAGCAGTGAGGAACAACGGCAAAAACTGTTTTTT.

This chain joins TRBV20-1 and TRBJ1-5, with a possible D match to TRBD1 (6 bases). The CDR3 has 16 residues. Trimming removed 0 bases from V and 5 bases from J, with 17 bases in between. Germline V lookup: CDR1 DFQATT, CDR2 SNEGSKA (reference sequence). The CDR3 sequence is CSARDGRGVFDQPQHF. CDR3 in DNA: TGCAGTGCTAGAGATGGTAGGGGGGTTTTCGATCAGCCCCAGCATTTT.

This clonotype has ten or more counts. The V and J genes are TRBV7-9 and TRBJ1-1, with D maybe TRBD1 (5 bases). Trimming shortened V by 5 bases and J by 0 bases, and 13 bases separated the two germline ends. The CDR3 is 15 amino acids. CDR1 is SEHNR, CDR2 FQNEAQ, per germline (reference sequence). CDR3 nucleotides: TGTGCCAGCAGCCCTCCTGACAGATTGAACACTGAAGCTTTCTTT. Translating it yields CASSPPDRLNTEAFF.

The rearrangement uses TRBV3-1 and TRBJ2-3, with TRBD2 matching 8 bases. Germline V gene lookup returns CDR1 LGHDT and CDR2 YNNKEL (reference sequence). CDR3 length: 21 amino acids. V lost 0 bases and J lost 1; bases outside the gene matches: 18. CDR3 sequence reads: CASSQDSVSGIPRGGTDTQYF. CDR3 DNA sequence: TGTGCCAGCAGCCAAGATTCGGTTAGCGGGATACCTAGGGGAGGCACAGATACGCAGTATTTT.

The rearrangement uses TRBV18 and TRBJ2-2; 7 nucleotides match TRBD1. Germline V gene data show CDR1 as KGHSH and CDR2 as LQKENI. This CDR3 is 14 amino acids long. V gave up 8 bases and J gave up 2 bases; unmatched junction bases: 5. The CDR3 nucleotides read TGTGCCAGCACCGGGACAGACAACACCGGGGAGCTGTTTTTT. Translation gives CASTGTDNTGELFF.

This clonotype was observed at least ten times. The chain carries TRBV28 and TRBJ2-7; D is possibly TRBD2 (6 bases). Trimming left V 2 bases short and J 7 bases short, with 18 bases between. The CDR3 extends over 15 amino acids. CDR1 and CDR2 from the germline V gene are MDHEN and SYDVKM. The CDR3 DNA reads TGTGCCAGCAGTTTACAAGGGACTGCATCAAAGGAGCAGTACTTC. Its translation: CASSLQGTASKEQYF.

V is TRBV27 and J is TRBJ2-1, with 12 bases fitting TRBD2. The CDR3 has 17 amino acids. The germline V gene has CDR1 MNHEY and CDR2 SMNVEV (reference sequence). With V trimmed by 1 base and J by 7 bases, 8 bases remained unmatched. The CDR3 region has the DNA TGTGCCAGCAGTTTATACCTAGCGGGAGGGCCTTGGAATGAGCAGTTCTTC. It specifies CASSLYLAGGPWNEQFF.

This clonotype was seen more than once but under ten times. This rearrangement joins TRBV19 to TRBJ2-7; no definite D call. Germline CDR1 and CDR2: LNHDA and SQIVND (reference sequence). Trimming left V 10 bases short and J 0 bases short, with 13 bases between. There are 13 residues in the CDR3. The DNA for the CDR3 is TGTGCCACTAGAGCCTTGAGCTCCTACGAGCAGTACTTC. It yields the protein CATRALSSYEQYF.

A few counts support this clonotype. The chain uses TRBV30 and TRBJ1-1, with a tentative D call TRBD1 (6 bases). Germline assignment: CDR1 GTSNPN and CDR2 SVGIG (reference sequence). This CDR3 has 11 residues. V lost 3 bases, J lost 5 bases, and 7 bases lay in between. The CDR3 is CAWRRGTEAFF. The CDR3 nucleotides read TGTGCCTGGAGAAGGGGGACTGAAGCTTTCTTT.

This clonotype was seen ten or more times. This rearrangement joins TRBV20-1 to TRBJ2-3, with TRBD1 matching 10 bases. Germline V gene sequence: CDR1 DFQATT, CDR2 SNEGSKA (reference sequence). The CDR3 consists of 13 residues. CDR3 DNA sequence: TGCAGGGTTCCGGGACAGGGGACAGATACGCAGTATTTT. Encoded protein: CRVPGQGTDTQYF.

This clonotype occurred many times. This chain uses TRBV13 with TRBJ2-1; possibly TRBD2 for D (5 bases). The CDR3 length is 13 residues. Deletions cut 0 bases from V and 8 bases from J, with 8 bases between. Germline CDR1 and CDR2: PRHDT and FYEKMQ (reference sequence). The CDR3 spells CASSLGLVYEQFF. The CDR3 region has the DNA TGTGCCAGCAGCTTAGGACTAGTCTATGAGCAGTTCTTC.

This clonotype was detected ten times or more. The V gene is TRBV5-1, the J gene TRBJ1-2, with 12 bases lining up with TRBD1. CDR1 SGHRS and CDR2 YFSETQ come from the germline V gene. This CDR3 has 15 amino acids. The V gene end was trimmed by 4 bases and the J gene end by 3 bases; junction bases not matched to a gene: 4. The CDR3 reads CASSIGTGGDYGYTF. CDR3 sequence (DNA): TGCGCCAGCAGCATAGGGACAGGGGGCGACTATGGCTACACCTTC.

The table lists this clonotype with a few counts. CDR3 amino acids: CASSVGGRPHEQFF. CDR3 nucleotides: TGTGCCAGCAGCGTAGGCGGGAGGCCCCATGAGCAGTTCTTC. This rearrangement joins TRBV9 to TRBJ2-1; TRBD2 matches 8 bases. Germline V gene data show CDR1 as SGDLS and CDR2 as YYNGEE. V lost 0 bases and J lost 8; bases outside the gene matches: 4. The CDR3 covers 14 residues.

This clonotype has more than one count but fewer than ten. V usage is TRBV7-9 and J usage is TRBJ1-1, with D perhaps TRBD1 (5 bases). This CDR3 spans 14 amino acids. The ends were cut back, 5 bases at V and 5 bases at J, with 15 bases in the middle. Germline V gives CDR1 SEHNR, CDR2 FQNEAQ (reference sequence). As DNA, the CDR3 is TGTGCCAGCAGCCCCGGGGCAGGATTGACTGAAGCTTTCTTT. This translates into CASSPGAGLTEAFF.